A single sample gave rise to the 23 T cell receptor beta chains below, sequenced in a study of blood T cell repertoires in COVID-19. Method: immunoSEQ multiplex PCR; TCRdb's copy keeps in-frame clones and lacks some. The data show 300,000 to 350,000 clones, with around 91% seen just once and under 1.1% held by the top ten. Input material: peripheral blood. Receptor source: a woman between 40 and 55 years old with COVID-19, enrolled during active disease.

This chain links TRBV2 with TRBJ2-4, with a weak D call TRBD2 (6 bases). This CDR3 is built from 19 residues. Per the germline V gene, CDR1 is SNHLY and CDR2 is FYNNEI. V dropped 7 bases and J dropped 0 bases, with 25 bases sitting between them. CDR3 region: CASNPPQPPGVLAKNIQYF. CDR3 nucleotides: TGTGCCAGCAACCCACCGCAGCCCCCGGGGGTTCTAGCCAAAAACATTCAGTACTTC.

The CDR3 sequence is CASSTVDRGKNNSPLHF. The CDR3 nucleotides read TGTGCCAGTAGTACCGTCGACAGGGGTAAAAATAATTCACCCCTCCACTTT. The chain has TRBV19 and TRBJ1-6; 8 bases agree with TRBD1. Germline V lookup: CDR1 LNHDA, CDR2 SQIVND (reference sequence). V gave up 4 bases and J gave up 5 bases; unmatched junction bases: 10. The CDR3 contains 17 residues.

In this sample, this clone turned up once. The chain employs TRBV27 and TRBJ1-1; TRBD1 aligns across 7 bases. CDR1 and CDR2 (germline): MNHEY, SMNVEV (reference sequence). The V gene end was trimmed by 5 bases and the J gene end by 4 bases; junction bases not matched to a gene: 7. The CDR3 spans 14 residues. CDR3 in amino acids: CASSLQTGSTEAFF. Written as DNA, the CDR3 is TGTGCCAGCAGTCTACAGACAGGGAGCACTGAAGCTTTCTTT.

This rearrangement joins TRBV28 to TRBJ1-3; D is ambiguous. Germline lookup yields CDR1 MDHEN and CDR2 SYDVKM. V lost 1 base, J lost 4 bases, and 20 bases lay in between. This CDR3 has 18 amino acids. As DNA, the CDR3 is TGTGCCAGCAGTTTATCCGAGGGCCTTATAAAAGGAGGAAACACCATATATTTT. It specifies CASSLSEGLIKGGNTIYF.

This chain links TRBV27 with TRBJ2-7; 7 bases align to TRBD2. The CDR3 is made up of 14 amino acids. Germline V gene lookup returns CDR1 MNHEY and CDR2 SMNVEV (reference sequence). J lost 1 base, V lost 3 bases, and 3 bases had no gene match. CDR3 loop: CASSFRGESYEQYF. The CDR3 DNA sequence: TGTGCCAGCAGTTTCCGGGGGGAATCCTACGAGCAGTACTTC.

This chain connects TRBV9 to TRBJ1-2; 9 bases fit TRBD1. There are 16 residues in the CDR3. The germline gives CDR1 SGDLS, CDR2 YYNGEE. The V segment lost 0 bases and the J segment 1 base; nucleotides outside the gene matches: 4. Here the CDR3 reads CASSVGDRVNNYGYTF. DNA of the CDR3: TGTGCCAGCAGCGTAGGGGACAGGGTTAATAACTATGGCTACACCTTC.

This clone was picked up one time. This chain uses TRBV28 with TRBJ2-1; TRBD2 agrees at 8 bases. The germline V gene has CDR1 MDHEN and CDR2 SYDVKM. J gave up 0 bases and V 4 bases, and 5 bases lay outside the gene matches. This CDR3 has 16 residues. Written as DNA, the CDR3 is TGTGCCAGCAGTTCCCTAGGGACTAGCTCCTACAATGAGCAGTTCTTC. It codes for CASSSLGTSSYNEQFF.

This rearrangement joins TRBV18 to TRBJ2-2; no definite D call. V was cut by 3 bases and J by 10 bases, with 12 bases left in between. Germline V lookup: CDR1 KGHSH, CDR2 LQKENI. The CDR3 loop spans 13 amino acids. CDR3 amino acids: CASSPTRVAELFF. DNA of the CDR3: TGTGCCAGCTCACCGACTCGGGTTGCGGAGCTGTTTTTT.

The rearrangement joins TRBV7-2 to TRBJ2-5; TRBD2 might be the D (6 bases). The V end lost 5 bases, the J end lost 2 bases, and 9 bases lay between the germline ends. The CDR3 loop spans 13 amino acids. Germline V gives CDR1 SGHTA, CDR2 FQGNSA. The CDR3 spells CASSADYQETQYF. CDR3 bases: TGTGCCAGCAGCGCGGACTATCAAGAGACCCAGTACTTC.

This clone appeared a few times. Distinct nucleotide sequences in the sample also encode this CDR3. The CDR3 DNA reads TGTGCCAGCAGTTCCGGGCAGGGGTCCAATCAGCCCCAGCATTTT. It translates to CASSSGQGSNQPQHF. The V and J genes are TRBV6-2 or TRBV6-3 and TRBJ1-5; D perhaps matches TRBD1 (6 bases). Germline CDR1 reads MNHEY; CDR2 reads SVGEGT. V was clipped by 4 bases and J by 3 bases, with 13 bases between them. This CDR3 contains 15 residues.

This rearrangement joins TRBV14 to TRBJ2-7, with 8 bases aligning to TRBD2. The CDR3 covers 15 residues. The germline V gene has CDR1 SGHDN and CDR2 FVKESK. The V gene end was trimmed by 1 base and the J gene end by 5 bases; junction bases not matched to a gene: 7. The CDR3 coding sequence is TGTGCCAGCAGCCAAGCCCGGGGGGGTGCAAACGAGCAGTACTTC. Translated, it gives CASSQARGGANEQYF.

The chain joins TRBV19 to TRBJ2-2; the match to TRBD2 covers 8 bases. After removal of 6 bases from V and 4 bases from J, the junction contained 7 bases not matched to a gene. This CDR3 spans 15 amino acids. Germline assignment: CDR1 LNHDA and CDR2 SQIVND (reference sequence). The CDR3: CASSGGGYSTGELFF. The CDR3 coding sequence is TGTGCCAGTAGCGGGGGGGGTTACTCCACCGGGGAGCTGTTTTTT.

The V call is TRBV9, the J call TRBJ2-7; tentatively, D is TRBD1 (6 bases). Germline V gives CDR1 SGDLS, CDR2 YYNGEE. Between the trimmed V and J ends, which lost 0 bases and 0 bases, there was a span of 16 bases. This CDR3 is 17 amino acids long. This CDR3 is CASSVEPGGLSSYEQYF. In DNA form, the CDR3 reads TGTGCCAGCAGCGTAGAACCTGGGGGCCTAAGCTCCTACGAGCAGTACTTC.

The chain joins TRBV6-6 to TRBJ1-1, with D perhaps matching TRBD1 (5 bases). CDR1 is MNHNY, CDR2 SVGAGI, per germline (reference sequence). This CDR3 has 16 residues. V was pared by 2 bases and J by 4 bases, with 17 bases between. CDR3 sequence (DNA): TGTGCCAGCAGTTACCGCCCAGGGCGTGCAAGCACTGAAGCTTTCTTT. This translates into CASSYRPGRASTEAFF.

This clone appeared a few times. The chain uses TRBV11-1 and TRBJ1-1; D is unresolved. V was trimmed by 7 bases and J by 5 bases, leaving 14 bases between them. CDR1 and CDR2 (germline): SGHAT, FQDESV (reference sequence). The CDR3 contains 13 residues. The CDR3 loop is CASTSEGRTEAFF. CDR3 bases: TGTGCCAGCACCTCCGAGGGTCGGACTGAAGCTTTCTTT. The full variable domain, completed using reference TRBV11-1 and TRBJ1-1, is EAEVAQSPRYKITEKSQAVAFWCDPISGHATLYWYRQILGQGPELLVQFQDESVVDDSQLPKDRFSAERLKGVDSTLKIQPAELGDSAMYLCASTSEGRTEAFFGQGTRLTVV.

CDR3 in amino acids: CATSRGTGKSNQPQHF. Here the CDR3 DNA reads TGTGCCACCAGCAGAGGGACAGGGAAAAGCAATCAGCCCCAGCATTTT. V is TRBV15 and J is TRBJ1-5; 8 positions match TRBD1. The germline V gene encodes CDR1 LNHNV and CDR2 YYDKDF (reference sequence). This CDR3 comprises 16 residues. J lost 1 base, V lost 1 base, and 3 bases had no gene match.

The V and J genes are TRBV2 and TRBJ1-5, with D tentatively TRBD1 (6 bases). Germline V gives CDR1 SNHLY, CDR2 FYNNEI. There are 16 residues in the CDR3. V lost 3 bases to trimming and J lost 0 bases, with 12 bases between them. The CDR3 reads CASSEDSAYSNQPQHF. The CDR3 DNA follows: TGTGCCAGCAGTGAGGACAGCGCCTATAGCAATCAGCCCCAGCATTTT.

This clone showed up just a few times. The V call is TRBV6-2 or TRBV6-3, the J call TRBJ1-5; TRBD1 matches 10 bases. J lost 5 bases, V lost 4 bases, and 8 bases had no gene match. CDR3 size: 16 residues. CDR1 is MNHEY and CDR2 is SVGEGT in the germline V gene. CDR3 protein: CASSWRGDRGHQPQHF. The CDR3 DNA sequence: TGTGCCAGCAGTTGGAGGGGAGACAGGGGGCATCAGCCCCAGCATTTT.

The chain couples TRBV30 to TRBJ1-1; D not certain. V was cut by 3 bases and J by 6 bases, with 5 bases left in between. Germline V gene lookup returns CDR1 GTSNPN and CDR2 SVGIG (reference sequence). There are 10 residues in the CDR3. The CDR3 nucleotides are TGTGCCTGGAGCGGGTCTGAAGCTTTCTTT. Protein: CAWSGSEAFF. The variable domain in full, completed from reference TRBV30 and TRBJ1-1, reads SQTIHQWPATLVQPVGSPLSLECTVEGTSNPNLYWYRQAAGRGLQLLFYSVGIGQISSEVPQNLSASRPQDRQFILSSKKLLLSDSGFYLCAWSGSEAFFGQGTRLTVV.

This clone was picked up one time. The CDR3 loop is CASSLNRAARNQPQHF. In DNA form, the CDR3 reads TGTGCCAGCAGCTTGAACAGGGCAGCGCGCAATCAGCCCCAGCATTTT. The chain has TRBV5-6 and TRBJ1-5; perhaps TRBD1 as D (6 bases). V lost 1 base, J lost 2 bases, and 13 bases lay in between. The CDR3 has 16 residues. The germline V gene encodes CDR1 SGHDT and CDR2 YYEEEE.

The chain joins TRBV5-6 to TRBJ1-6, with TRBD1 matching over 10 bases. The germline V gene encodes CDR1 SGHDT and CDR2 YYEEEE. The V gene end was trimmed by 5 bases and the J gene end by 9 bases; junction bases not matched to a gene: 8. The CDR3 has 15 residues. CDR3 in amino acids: CASSNDRGQGSPLHF. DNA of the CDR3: TGTGCCAGCAGTAACGACAGGGGGCAGGGTTCACCCCTCCACTTT.

DNA for the CDR3: TGTGCCAGTAGTATAGATCGGAGGGGGCGGAACGAGCAGTACTTC. Its protein is CASSIDRRGRNEQYF. This chain uses TRBV19 with TRBJ2-7; maybe TRBD1 (7 bases). This CDR3 is built from 15 residues. CDR1 is LNHDA and CDR2 is SQIVND in the germline V gene (reference sequence). With 0 bases removed from V and 5 bases from J, the gap between germline ends came to 14 bases. Filled out from reference TRBV19 and TRBJ2-7, the complete variable domain reads DGGITQSPKYLFRKEGQNVTLSCEQNLNHDAMYWYRQDPGQGLRLIYYSQIVNDFQKGDIAEGYSVSREKKESFPLTVTSAQKNPTAFYLCASSIDRRGRNEQYFGPGTRLTVT.

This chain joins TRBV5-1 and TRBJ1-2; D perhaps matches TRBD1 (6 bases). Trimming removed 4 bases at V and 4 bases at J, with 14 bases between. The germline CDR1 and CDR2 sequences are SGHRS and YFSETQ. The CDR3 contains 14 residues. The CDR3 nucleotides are TGCGCCAGCAGCCCCAGGACAGACTTCTATGGCTACACCTTC. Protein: CASSPRTDFYGYTF.